A selection of T cell receptor beta chains follows, all from one sample in a study of Graves' ophthalmopathy and Graves' hyperthyroidism. One entry per CDR3 protein results from TCRdb running MiXCR on the multiplex PCR reads. The sample lists 20,000 to 30,000 distinct CDR3 sequences; approximately 48% were seen once. The sample taken for sequencing was peripheral blood. The receptors derive from an adult woman with stable Graves' hyperthyroidism. CDR3s include the opening cysteine and the closing phenylalanine or tryptophan. A D gene is named only where the DNA matches it firmly. Clone size is not always given. Where it is, it says once, few, many or a class for expanded clones.

j_call: TRBJ2-7
clone_size: .
d_call: .
cdr3_length: 14
v_call: TRBV5-1
cdr3_aa: CASSLEGGNYEQYF

j_call: TRBJ1-4
clone_size: .
d_call: TRBD1
cdr3_length: 16
v_call: TRBV7-2
cdr3_aa: CASSLAPWTGRGKLFF

j_call: TRBJ2-3
clone_size: .
d_call: .
cdr3_length: 14
v_call: TRBV4-1
cdr3_aa: CASSHTTSTDTQYF

j_call: TRBJ2-7
clone_size: few
d_call: .
cdr3_length: 10
v_call: TRBV2
cdr3_aa: CASSVYEQYF

j_call: TRBJ2-5
clone_size: .
d_call: TRBD2
cdr3_length: 17
v_call: TRBV10-3
cdr3_aa: CAIGESRTSGWEETQYF

j_call: TRBJ2-7
clone_size: many
d_call: .
cdr3_length: 16
v_call: TRBV4-2
cdr3_aa: CASSQEGGVVSYEQYF

j_call: TRBJ1-4
clone_size: medium-sized
d_call: TRBD1
cdr3_length: 14
v_call: TRBV24-1
cdr3_aa: CATSDSDRDEKLFF

j_call: TRBJ1-2
clone_size: medium-sized
d_call: .
cdr3_length: 10
v_call: TRBV20-1
cdr3_aa: CSATNSGYTF

j_call: TRBJ1-1
clone_size: .
d_call: .
cdr3_length: 14
v_call: TRBV24-1
cdr3_aa: CASSEAKVNTEAFF

j_call: TRBJ2-7
clone_size: .
d_call: .
cdr3_length: 12
v_call: TRBV29-1
cdr3_aa: CSVTEGHYERYF

j_call: TRBJ2-7
clone_size: .
d_call: TRBD2
cdr3_length: 12
v_call: TRBV6-4
cdr3_aa: CASPGTTYEQYF

j_call: TRBJ1-1
clone_size: .
d_call: .
cdr3_length: 12
v_call: TRBV12-3/TRBV12-4
cdr3_aa: CASSLRRYEAFF

j_call: TRBJ2-7
clone_size: medium-sized
d_call: TRBD1
cdr3_length: 15
v_call: TRBV2
cdr3_aa: CASSEGQAASYEQYF

j_call: TRBJ2-7
clone_size: many
d_call: .
cdr3_length: 15
v_call: TRBV12-3/TRBV12-4
cdr3_aa: CASSPPGQSPSEQYF

j_call: TRBJ2-5
clone_size: medium-sized
d_call: .
cdr3_length: 12
v_call: TRBV10-2
cdr3_aa: CASSEQQETQYF

j_call: TRBJ2-3
clone_size: many
d_call: .
cdr3_length: 13
v_call: TRBV20-1
cdr3_aa: CSAEAPSPDTQYF

j_call: TRBJ2-1
clone_size: .
d_call: .
cdr3_length: 14
v_call: TRBV19
cdr3_aa: CASSIGGQNNQQFF

j_call: TRBJ1-5
clone_size: .
d_call: .
cdr3_length: 16
v_call: TRBV20-1
cdr3_aa: CIAKPGFGVSYQPQHF

j_call: TRBJ2-7
clone_size: .
d_call: .
cdr3_length: 16
v_call: TRBV9
cdr3_aa: CASSFMAWRGGYEQYF

j_call: TRBJ1-2
clone_size: .
d_call: .
cdr3_length: 13
v_call: TRBV9
cdr3_aa: CASSLDQPYGYTF

j_call: TRBJ2-6
clone_size: few
d_call: .
cdr3_length: 16
v_call: TRBV5-1
cdr3_aa: CASSLDGTAGANVLTF

j_call: TRBJ1-2
clone_size: medium-sized
d_call: .
cdr3_length: 11
v_call: TRBV5-5
cdr3_aa: CASGTDFGYTF

j_call: TRBJ2-3
clone_size: .
d_call: TRBD1
cdr3_length: 16
v_call: TRBV12-3/TRBV12-4
cdr3_aa: CASSRQGAMGTDTQYF

j_call: TRBJ1-1
clone_size: once
d_call: TRBD1
cdr3_length: 15
v_call: TRBV24-1
cdr3_aa: CATSDSGQGDTEAFF

j_call: TRBJ2-1
clone_size: many
d_call: TRBD2
cdr3_length: 15
v_call: TRBV5-8
cdr3_aa: CASSLELAGVVEQFF

j_call: TRBJ2-1
clone_size: many
d_call: TRBD2
cdr3_length: 19
v_call: TRBV20-1
cdr3_aa: CSATPRLAGVGRSYNEQFF

j_call: TRBJ2-7
clone_size: many
d_call: .
cdr3_length: 14
v_call: TRBV4-2
cdr3_aa: CASSQDLGTYEQYF

j_call: TRBJ2-7
clone_size: .
d_call: TRBD2
cdr3_length: 17
v_call: TRBV7-8
cdr3_aa: CASSLRLAGTGSYEQYF

j_call: TRBJ2-1
clone_size: once
d_call: .
cdr3_length: 11
v_call: TRBV6-6
cdr3_aa: CASRTTNEQFF

j_call: TRBJ2-7
clone_size: many
d_call: .
cdr3_length: 13
v_call: TRBV25-1
cdr3_aa: CASSGLAVGEQYF

j_call: TRBJ2-7
clone_size: medium-sized
d_call: TRBD1
cdr3_length: 15
v_call: TRBV9
cdr3_aa: CASSDHSGQGAVQYF

j_call: TRBJ2-3
clone_size: many
d_call: TRBD1
cdr3_length: 15
v_call: TRBV3-1
cdr3_aa: CASSHAGGYTDTQYF

j_call: TRBJ2-7
clone_size: few
d_call: .
cdr3_length: 13
v_call: TRBV15
cdr3_aa: CATSRNAGYEQYF

j_call: TRBJ1-2
clone_size: .
d_call: .
cdr3_length: 15
v_call: TRBV7-9
cdr3_aa: CASSPALNANYGYTF

j_call: TRBJ2-7
clone_size: once
d_call: .
cdr3_length: 14
v_call: TRBV2
cdr3_aa: CASSEAGASYEQYF

j_call: TRBJ2-7
clone_size: medium-sized
d_call: TRBD2
cdr3_length: 15
v_call: TRBV9
cdr3_aa: CASSVGLAGFYEQYF

j_call: TRBJ2-7
clone_size: .
d_call: .
cdr3_length: 13
v_call: TRBV10-1
cdr3_aa: CASSWAGSYEQYF

j_call: TRBJ1-6
clone_size: many
d_call: TRBD1
cdr3_length: 18
v_call: TRBV6-2/TRBV6-3
cdr3_aa: CASSRPGQGVLGNSPLHF

j_call: TRBJ2-3
clone_size: .
d_call: .
cdr3_length: 13
v_call: TRBV6-2/TRBV6-3
cdr3_aa: CASSTLEGDEQYF

j_call: TRBJ1-5
clone_size: .
d_call: TRBD1
cdr3_length: 14
v_call: TRBV28
cdr3_aa: CASSGDSSNQPQHF

j_call: TRBJ2-7
clone_size: .
d_call: TRBD2
cdr3_length: 17
v_call: TRBV7-6
cdr3_aa: CASSSGLGGSSAYEQYF

j_call: TRBJ1-1
clone_size: .
d_call: .
cdr3_length: 14
v_call: TRBV15
cdr3_aa: CATSRVNLGSEAFF

j_call: TRBJ2-3
clone_size: .
d_call: TRBD2
cdr3_length: 18
v_call: TRBV6-5
cdr3_aa: CASGPRGGLWASTDTQYF

j_call: TRBJ2-1
clone_size: medium-sized
d_call: TRBD2
cdr3_length: 16
v_call: TRBV7-9
cdr3_aa: CASSPKLAGDYNEQFF

j_call: TRBJ2-1
clone_size: medium-sized
d_call: .
cdr3_length: 12
v_call: TRBV7-9
cdr3_aa: CASSLVLDEQFF

j_call: TRBJ2-7
clone_size: .
d_call: .
cdr3_length: 14
v_call: TRBV3-1
cdr3_aa: CASSQEGQGDEQYF

j_call: TRBJ1-2
clone_size: .
d_call: TRBD1
cdr3_length: 14
v_call: TRBV5-1
cdr3_aa: CASTPQTGGYGYTF

j_call: TRBJ2-2
clone_size: many
d_call: TRBD2
cdr3_length: 18
v_call: TRBV18
cdr3_aa: CASSPGTSGRTNTGELFF

j_call: TRBJ1-4
clone_size: many
d_call: .
cdr3_length: 16
v_call: TRBV6-1
cdr3_aa: CASSEGPGTGNEKLFF

j_call: TRBJ2-1
clone_size: medium-sized
d_call: TRBD2
cdr3_length: 18
v_call: TRBV19
cdr3_aa: CASSIDPPGLAFHNEQFF

j_call: TRBJ1-5
clone_size: .
d_call: TRBD1
cdr3_length: 15
v_call: TRBV5-6
cdr3_aa: CASSLLQGRDQPQHF

j_call: TRBJ2-5
clone_size: many
d_call: TRBD1
cdr3_length: 13
v_call: TRBV6-1
cdr3_aa: CASSWDRGETQYF

j_call: TRBJ2-7
clone_size: many
d_call: .
cdr3_length: 15
v_call: TRBV6-6
cdr3_aa: CASSSQGRDPYEQYF